Shown below are 21 T cell receptor beta chains from a single sample sequenced in a study of patients and donors after allogeneic stem cell transplantation. TCRdb analysed the RT-PCR reads with MiXCR anew, one entry per CDR3 protein. The sample consists of about 72,000 distinct CDR3 sequences, approximately 25% of them appearing once. What was sequenced was blood, either unsorted or a sorted T cell fraction (not recorded which). The receptors stem from a human donor who was either an allogeneic HSCT recipient or a stem cell or donor lymphocyte infusion donor (not recorded which). It is not recorded whose cells these are; they may come from a transplant donor.

The chain uses TRBV9 and TRBJ2-5, with D perhaps given as TRBD1 or TRBD2 (6 bases each). The CDR3 is 14 residues long. Trimming took 4 bases from V and 5 from J, leaving 15 bases between them. CDR1 is SGDLS and CDR2 is YYNGEE in the germline V gene. The CDR3 here is CASSIKGGRETQYF. CDR3 coding DNA: TGTGCCAGCAGCATCAAGGGGGGCCGGGAGACCCAGTACTTC.

The rearrangement uses TRBV28 and TRBJ2-4; TRBD1 agrees at 7 bases. The CDR3 runs to 12 residues. The germline V gene has CDR1 MDHEN and CDR2 SYDVKM. V was clipped by 6 bases and J by 13 bases; unmatched bases: 9. The CDR3 DNA reads TGTGCCAGCAGCTACCCTGGACAGGAGCAGTACTTC. It specifies CASSYPGQEQYF. The full variable domain, completed using reference TRBV28 and TRBJ2-4, is DVKVTQSSRYLVKRTGEKVFLECVQDMDHENMFWYRQDPGLGLRLIYFSYDVKMKEKGDIPEGYSVSREKKERFSLILESASTNQTSMYLCASSYPGQEQYFGAGTRLSVL.

This clonotype has more than one count but fewer than ten. The rearrangement joins TRBV7-7 to TRBJ2-5; 9 bases are shared with TRBD1. Per the germline V gene, CDR1 is SSHAT and CDR2 is FNYEAQ (reference sequence). The CDR3 consists of 15 residues. Trimming cost V 7 bases and J 1 base; bases outside gene matches: 7. This chain's CDR3 is CASTRGTGIQETQYF. CDR3 sequence (DNA): TGTGCCAGCACCCGCGGGACAGGGATCCAAGAGACCCAGTACTTC.

This clonotype was observed a few times. V and J are TRBV7-2 and TRBJ2-3; no definite D call. With 5 bases removed from V and 0 bases from J, the gap between germline ends came to 15 bases. Germline CDR1 is SGHTA and CDR2 is FQGNSA. This CDR3 has 16 residues. The CDR3 coding sequence is TGTGCCAGCAGCCCGACCTCCCCATTTAGCACAGATACGCAGTATTTT. Translation gives CASSPTSPFSTDTQYF.

The rearrangement links TRBV24-1 to TRBJ2-7, with 9 bases matching TRBD1. Germline V gene data show CDR1 as KGHDR and CDR2 as SFDVKD. V shed 4 bases, J shed 1 base, and the junction held 7 bases outside the gene matches. The CDR3 loop spans 16 amino acids. CDR3 DNA sequence: TGTGCCACCAGTGACCCGGCCGGGACAGGGTCCTACGAGCAGTACTTC. This encodes CATSDPAGTGSYEQYF.

V and J are TRBV29-1 and TRBJ1-2; D is unresolved. The CDR3 is 10 amino acids. Germline V gives CDR1 SQVTM, CDR2 ANQGSEA. V was clipped by 4 bases and J by 8 bases, with 8 bases between them. The CDR3 region is CSVVGFGYTF. In DNA form, the CDR3 reads TGCAGCGTTGTGGGGTTCGGCTACACCTTC.

This clonotype was seen more than once but under ten times. The chain is built from TRBV29-1 and TRBJ1-1; D remains ambiguous. The CDR3 covers 12 residues. V lost 5 bases to trimming and J lost 0 bases, with 7 bases between them. Per germline, CDR1 SQVTM and CDR2 ANQGSEA. The CDR3 sequence: CSVSSMNTEAFF. The CDR3, as DNA: TGCAGCGTTTCCAGCATGAACACTGAAGCTTTCTTT.

This clonotype was seen only a few times. This chain links TRBV24-1 with TRBJ1-2; a possible D gene is TRBD1 (5 bases). CDR1 is KGHDR, CDR2 SFDVKD, per germline. V was pared by 2 bases and J by 6 bases, with 9 bases between. The CDR3 is 13 amino acids. DNA for the CDR3: TGTGCCACCAGTGATTATCGGGGGAATGGCTACACCTTC. Translating gives CATSDYRGNGYTF.

This clonotype was counted between two and nine times. This chain connects TRBV19 to TRBJ1-3; the match to TRBD1 covers 7 bases. The CDR3 contains 18 residues. The trim removed 7 bases at V and 0 bases at J, leaving 15 bases unmatched. CDR1 is LNHDA, CDR2 SQIVND, per germline (reference sequence). CDR3 loop: CASIIPLGQTSSGNTIYF. CDR3 bases: TGTGCCAGTATAATCCCTTTGGGACAGACAAGCTCTGGAAACACCATATATTTT. Variable domain in full (rest from reference TRBV19 and TRBJ1-3): DGGITQSPKYLFRKEGQNVTLSCEQNLNHDAMYWYRQDPGQGLRLIYYSQIVNDFQKGDIAEGYSVSREKKESFPLTVTSAQKNPTAFYLCASIIPLGQTSSGNTIYFGEGSWLTVV.

The V call is TRBV7-2, the J call TRBJ2-3; D perhaps matches TRBD2 (5 bases). CDR1 SGHTA and CDR2 FQGNSA come from the germline V gene. The CDR3 has 14 residues. V was cut by 5 bases and J by 2 bases, with 11 bases left in between. The CDR3, as DNA: TGTGCCAGCAGCCCCGACCGGGACACAGATACGCAGTATTTT. This codes for CASSPDRDTDTQYF.

A few counts support this clonotype. V usage is TRBV10-3 and J usage is TRBJ1-4; no firm D call. Germline V gives CDR1 ENHRY, CDR2 SYGVKD. The CDR3 runs to 13 residues. Between the trimmed V and J ends, which lost 2 bases and 6 bases, there was a span of 7 bases. The CDR3 sequence is CAISEPFHEKLFF. The CDR3 DNA sequence: TGTGCCATCAGTGAGCCATTCCATGAAAAACTGTTTTTT.

This clonotype was seen more than once but under ten times. The genes are TRBV7-9 and TRBJ2-1; D gene ambiguous. Between the trimmed V and J ends, which lost 3 bases and 9 bases, there was a span of 3 bases. The CDR3 spans 10 residues. Germline V gene lookup returns CDR1 SEHNR and CDR2 FQNEAQ (reference sequence). CDR3 protein: CASSFPEQFF. DNA for the CDR3: TGTGCCAGCAGCTTTCCTGAGCAGTTCTTC.

The chain employs TRBV25-1 and TRBJ1-4; perhaps TRBD1 as D (5 bases). Germline loops: CDR1 MGHDK, CDR2 SYGVNS. The CDR3 sequence is 14 residues long. V lost 2 bases to trimming and J lost 7 bases, with 11 bases between them. DNA for the CDR3: TGTGCCAGCAGTGAAAACAGGTGGCGTGAAAAACTGTTTTTT. Protein: CASSENRWREKLFF.

V usage is TRBV12-3 or TRBV12-4 and J usage is TRBJ1-6, with 11 bases matching TRBD1. The length of the CDR3 is 15 residues. The trim removed 5 bases at V and 7 bases at J, leaving 4 bases unmatched. This chain's CDR3 is CASSARTGGNSPLHF. The CDR3, as DNA: TGTGCCAGCAGTGCCCGGACAGGGGGCAATTCACCCCTCCACTTT.

V and J are TRBV12-3 or TRBV12-4 and TRBJ2-1, with TRBD1 matching 9 bases. The junction had 19 bases not matched to a gene; V was cut back by 5 bases and J by 8 bases. This CDR3 comprises 18 residues. This CDR3 reads CASSMDGTGWDYEDEQFF. DNA for the CDR3: TGTGCCAGCAGTATGGATGGGACAGGGTGGGATTATGAGGATGAGCAGTTCTTC.

The CDR3 nucleotides read TGTGCCAGCGGGGTGTCCTCCTACGAGCAGTACTTC. Protein sequence: CASGVSSYEQYF. This chain joins TRBV12-3 or TRBV12-4 and TRBJ2-7, with D unresolved. V lost 8 bases, J lost 0 bases, and 8 bases lay in between. The CDR3 runs 12 residues.

The table lists this clonotype with a few counts. The V and J genes are TRBV9 and TRBJ2-3; D may be TRBD1 (6 bases). The V end was cut by 4 bases, the J end by 5 bases, with 8 bases between. Looked up from germline, CDR1 is SGDLS and CDR2 is YYNGEE. The CDR3 extends over 12 amino acids. The CDR3 DNA follows: TGTGCCAGCAGCACACAGGGAGATACGCAGTATTTT. As protein: CASSTQGDTQYF. The whole variable domain, filled in from reference TRBV9 and TRBJ2-3, reads DSGVTQTPKHLITATGQRVTLRCSPRSGDLSVYWYQQSLDQGLQFLIQYYNGEERAKGNILERFSAQQFPDLHSELNLSSLELGDSALYFCASSTQGDTQYFGPGTRLTVL.

The rearrangement joins TRBV5-1 to TRBJ2-7, with D uncertain. Germline loops: CDR1 SGHRS, CDR2 YFSETQ. The CDR3 sequence is 14 residues long. V was clipped by 0 bases and J by 5 bases, with 12 bases between them. CDR3 nucleotide sequence: TGCGCCAGCAGCTTGGCCGTCGGTTTGAACGAGCAGTACTTC. Residues: CASSLAVGLNEQYF.

The chain has TRBV5-5 and TRBJ2-7; D tentatively fits TRBD1 or TRBD2 (5 bases each). The V end was cut by 3 bases, the J end by 6 bases, with 19 bases between. The CDR3 runs 15 residues. Germline CDR1 SGHKS, CDR2 YYEKEE (reference sequence). The CDR3 reads CASSSWVPGTGEQYF. In DNA form, the CDR3 reads TGTGCCAGCAGCTCATGGGTCCCCGGGACGGGCGAGCAGTACTTC.

The rearrangement joins TRBV4-1 to TRBJ2-1; 11 nucleotides line up with TRBD2. The CDR3 runs to 15 residues. Per germline, CDR1 MGHRA and CDR2 YSYEKL. V trimming: 3 bases; J trimming: 9 bases; junction bases outside the gene matches: 7. CDR3 nucleotides: TGCGCCAGCAGCCACGGACTAGCGGGTTTACTTGAGCAGTTCTTC. Translating gives CASSHGLAGLLEQFF.

The chain joins TRBV5-1 to TRBJ2-7; D ambiguous. The CDR3 has 14 amino acids. Looked up from germline, CDR1 is SGHRS and CDR2 is YFSETQ. Trimming stripped 3 bases from V and 0 bases from J, with 10 bases between. In DNA, the CDR3 is TGCGCCAGCAGCTCGGTGGTTTTCTCCTACGAGCAGTACTTC. This encodes CASSSVVFSYEQYF.